This T cell receptor beta chain was found in a study of blood T cells in healthy people across ages. A second PCR of 7 to 11 cycles used a sample-barcoded 5' primer and a J-beta primer mix. Each CDR3 protein is one row after TCRdb ran MiXCR on the 5' RACE reads. The sample has 550,000 to 600,000 distinct CDR3 sequences, around half seen once; the top ten hold 20% to 25%. V trimming: 6 bases; J trimming: 2 bases; junction bases outside the gene matches: 3. The V gene's germline CDR1 is SQVTM and CDR2 ANQGSEA. This CDR3 is 12 amino acids long. This clonotype was obtained from an elderly man in good health. The genes are TRBV29-1 and TRBJ1-2; the match to TRBD1 covers 7 bases. The specimen was blood. In nucleotides, the CDR3 is TGCAGCGTAGCAGGGGGGAACTATGGCTACACCTTC. It codes for CSVAGGNYGYTF. Full variable domain (outside the CDR3, taken from reference TRBV29-1 and TRBJ1-2): SAVISQKPSRDICQRGTSLTIQCQVDSQVTMMFWYRQQPGQSLTLIATANQGSEATYESGFVIDKFPISRPNLTFSTLTVSNMSPEDSSIYLCSVAGGNYGYTFGSGTRLTVV.